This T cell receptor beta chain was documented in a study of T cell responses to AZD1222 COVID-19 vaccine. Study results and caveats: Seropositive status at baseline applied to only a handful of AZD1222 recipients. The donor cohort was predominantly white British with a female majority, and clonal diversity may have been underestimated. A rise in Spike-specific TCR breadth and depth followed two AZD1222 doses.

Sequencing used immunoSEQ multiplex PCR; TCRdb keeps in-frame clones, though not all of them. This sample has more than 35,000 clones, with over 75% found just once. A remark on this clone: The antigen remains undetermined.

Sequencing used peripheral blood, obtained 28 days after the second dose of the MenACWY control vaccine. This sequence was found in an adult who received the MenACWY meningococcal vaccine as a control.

This CDR3 is CASSGQGAVNLYGYTF. The CDR3 coding sequence is TGTGCCAGCTCGGGCCAGGGGGCTGTTAACCTCTATGGCTACACCTTC. This rearrangement joins TRBV6-6 to TRBJ1-2; 8 nucleotides agree with TRBD1. CDR3 size: 16 residues. With V trimmed by 8 bases and J by 4 bases, 15 bases remained unmatched. Per the germline V gene, CDR1 is MNHNY and CDR2 is SVGAGI (reference sequence).